These T cell receptor beta chains were read from a single sample in a study of T cells and copy number aberrations in small-cell lung cancer. Sequenced by immunoSEQ multiplex PCR; TCRdb stores in-frame clones only, minus some. The table lists about 2,400 clones, around 82% of them singletons. Sequences were obtained from normal tissue next to the tumor. Every receptor here comes from a woman between 45 and 60 years old with small cell lung cancer. The CDR3 runs from the conserved cysteine through the conserved F or W. Each record gives: D gene, J gene, clone size, V gene, CDR3 protein, CDR3 DNA. A D gene is named only where the DNA matches it firmly. Clone size is stated in some rows and not others, as once, few, many or a class when expanded.

d_gene: NA; j_gene: TRBJ1-2; abundance: NA; v_gene: TRBV19; CDR3aa: CASSMGDYGYTF; CDR3nt: TGTGCCAGTAGTATGGGGGACTATGGCTACACCTTC
d_gene: TRBD1; j_gene: TRBJ2-1; abundance: NA; v_gene: TRBV28; CDR3aa: CASSLGLKRGRSLNNEQFF; CDR3nt: TGTGCCAGCAGTTTAGGGTTAAAAAGGGGGCGATCTCTCAACAATGAGCAGTTCTTC
d_gene: NA; j_gene: TRBJ2-5; abundance: NA; v_gene: TRBV7-2; CDR3aa: CASTKSQGTLQETQYF; CDR3nt: TGTGCCAGCACCAAATCACAGGGAACCCTCCAAGAGACCCAGTACTTC
d_gene: TRBD1; j_gene: TRBJ2-7; abundance: once; v_gene: TRBV7-8; CDR3aa: CASSLVRTGGEEQYF; CDR3nt: TGTGCCAGCAGCTTAGTGAGGACAGGGGGCGAAGAGCAGTACTTC
d_gene: NA; j_gene: TRBJ1-4; abundance: NA; v_gene: TRBV5-6; CDR3aa: CASSNQGWTNEKLFF; CDR3nt: TGTGCCAGCAGCAACCAGGGGTGGACTAATGAAAAACTGTTTTTT
d_gene: NA; j_gene: TRBJ2-2; abundance: NA; v_gene: TRBV2; CDR3aa: CASSEDGFNTGELFF; CDR3nt: TGTGCCAGCAGTGAGGACGGCTTCAACACCGGGGAGCTGTTTTTT
d_gene: TRBD1; j_gene: TRBJ1-4; abundance: NA; v_gene: TRBV15; CDR3aa: CATSTPQGLALATNEKLFF; CDR3nt: TGTGCCACCAGCACCCCACAGGGGCTGGCCCTTGCAACTAATGAAAAACTGTTTTTT
d_gene: NA; j_gene: TRBJ2-1; abundance: NA; v_gene: TRBV7-2; CDR3aa: CASSLGGWANEQFF; CDR3nt: TGTGCCAGCAGCTTAGGCGGTTGGGCCAATGAGCAGTTCTTC
d_gene: NA; j_gene: TRBJ1-1; abundance: NA; v_gene: TRBV7-2; CDR3aa: CASSLGGGMNTEAFF; CDR3nt: TGTGCCAGCAGCTTAGGTGGGGGCATGAACACTGAAGCTTTCTTT
d_gene: TRBD1; j_gene: TRBJ1-6; abundance: NA; v_gene: TRBV6-5; CDR3aa: CASRPTGDRSPLHF; CDR3nt: TGTGCCAGCAGACCTACAGGGGATCGCTCACCCCTCCACTTT
d_gene: NA; j_gene: TRBJ2-2; abundance: NA; v_gene: TRBV6-5; CDR3aa: CASSYSRVGELFF; CDR3nt: TGTGCCAGCAGTTACTCCCGGGTCGGGGAGCTGTTTTTT
d_gene: NA; j_gene: TRBJ1-4; abundance: NA; v_gene: TRBV27; CDR3aa: CASRFAEKLFF; CDR3nt: TGTGCCAGCAGGTTCGCGGAAAAACTGTTTTTT
d_gene: NA; j_gene: TRBJ1-2; abundance: once; v_gene: TRBV7-2; CDR3aa: CASSDFRGLAYGYTF; CDR3nt: TGTGCCAGCAGCGATTTCCGGGGGCTGGCCTATGGCTACACCTTC
d_gene: NA; j_gene: TRBJ2-1; abundance: NA; v_gene: TRBV11-3; CDR3aa: CASSSSGQRNEQFF; CDR3nt: TGTGCCAGCAGCTCCTCTGGACAGCGCAATGAGCAGTTCTTC
d_gene: NA; j_gene: TRBJ1-1; abundance: NA; v_gene: TRBV5-1; CDR3aa: CASSLGLALNTEAFF; CDR3nt: TGCGCCAGCAGCTTGGGGTTGGCCTTGAACACTGAAGCTTTCTTT
d_gene: NA; j_gene: TRBJ1-5; abundance: NA; v_gene: TRBV11-2; CDR3aa: CASSLGGSGQPQHF; CDR3nt: TGTGCCAGCAGCTTAGGGGGGTCGGGGCAGCCCCAGCATTTT
d_gene: NA; j_gene: TRBJ2-1; abundance: NA; v_gene: TRBV19; CDR3aa: CATKQQDSYNEQFF; CDR3nt: TGTGCCACGAAACAACAGGACTCCTACAATGAGCAGTTCTTC
d_gene: NA; j_gene: TRBJ1-5; abundance: NA; v_gene: TRBV6-6; CDR3aa: CASSYSDWGQPQHF; CDR3nt: TGTGCCAGCAGTTACTCGGACTGGGGCCAGCCCCAGCATTTT